The present T cell receptor beta chain was sequenced within a study of graft-versus-host responses after intestinal transplantation. On the study more broadly: Every one of the recipients received anti-thymocyte globulin induction and afterwards took tacrolimus and steroids for about 3 years.

Clones were sequenced by immunoSEQ multiplex PCR, and TCRdb holds only the in-frame ones, with some missing. The sample carries over 75,000 clones, about nine tenths recorded once. General observations from the study: There were GvH clones found in recipient marrow, and some of them appeared first in ileum or blood. Allografts of patients with graft-donor T cell macrochimerism showed high graft-versus-host to host-versus-graft clone ratios.

CDR3 length: 13 residues. With V trimmed by 6 bases and J by 8 bases, 8 bases remained unmatched. Germline loops: CDR1 MNHEY, CDR2 SMNVEV (reference sequence). On this clone: Its antigen is undetermined.

The receptor was derived from a human donor who was the organ donor for an intestinal transplant. This chain links TRBV27 with TRBJ1-2; 8 nucleotides align to TRBD1. Sequenced material: unstimulated CD8+ T cells sorted from spleen or lymph node cells, taken before transplant. The CDR3 DNA reads as TGTGCCAGCAGCCAGACACAGGGGGGAGGCTACACCTTC. Translated: CASSQTQGGGYTF.